This T cell receptor beta chain derives from a study of cytomegalovirus exposure and HLA in healthy donors (dated by TCRdb to the late 2010s). Describing the broader study: In an earlier analysis of under 600 of the donors, approximately 300 Gb of sequence data and 90 million to 120 million unique TCR beta sequences from 180 million or so T cells were reported. An early release that covered about 600 HLA-typed donors contained approximately 300 gigabases of sequencing data and about 84 million unique TCR sequences. The genetic ancestry cluster associated with self-reported Caucasian donors included around 76% of the 398 genotyped donors. The study aimed to test whether cataloging public T cell receptors could reveal signatures of past pathogen exposure. The study profiled the T cell repertoires of hundreds of subjects by immunosequencing and related them to cytomegalovirus serostatus. Besides the first cohort of approximately 710 subjects, a separate validation cohort made up of roughly 120 different subjects was used. High-throughput TCR immunosequencing, statistical association of individual TCRs with disease status, and machine learning were combined to predict cytomegalovirus infection status. To study patterns of TCR occurrence, a later analysis re-analyzed previously published TCR beta repertoires from around 660 donors and added high-resolution HLA genotyping. In the later analysis, no new phenotypic data were used to find candidate immune exposures; instead, reliance was placed on TCR beta sequences and their occurrence across donors. An earlier analysis of roughly 580 of the donors used high-throughput TCR beta sequencing to judge whether each TCR beta V gene segment behaved as functional or pseudogenic. Alongside the repertoire data, information on donor age, sex, ethnicity and CMV serostatus was compiled. A later genetic analysis took genome-wide SNP genotypes for about 65% of the roughly 670 donors and used that subset as a discovery cohort. All discovery cohort repertoires had been generated on a single sequencing platform. Both class I and class II loci were covered by HLA typing, at four-digit resolution. The number of donors typed differed by locus, with 629-630 for A, B, C, DRB1 and DQB1, 522 for DQA1, 606 for DPA1, and some 440 for DPB1. Because of strong linkage in the cohort, roughly five DR-DQ haplotypes were treated as single units for association and clustering. Among 300 to 500 genotyped donors of the cohort, an average of about 240,000 unique TCR beta nucleotide sequences was sequenced per donor, of which about 18% were non-productive.

The cohort comprised 670 or so healthy bone marrow donors. At the time of sampling, every cohort member was nominally healthy, though immune exposures that went unrecorded were likely present. The donor was CMV seropositive and belonged to the group of 250 to 350 seropositive cohort members. Each donor provided a peripheral blood sample, and peripheral blood mononuclear cells were used for TCR beta sequencing. Genomic DNA was extracted from the blood cell samples with the Qiagen DNeasy Blood Extraction Kit. The paper as a whole reports these results and caveats: An association between a missense DCLRE1C variant and V-gene and J-gene trimming of TCR beta chains was found in a later genetic analysis and replicated in an independent cohort. Some IMGT-functional V segments, including TRBV6-2 and TRBV6-3, could not be distinguished by the 87-base-pair reads and were therefore excluded. Compared with equally common non-associated chains, HLA-associated TCR beta chains in a later analysis were more clonally expanded and had lower generation probabilities. The only immune exposure information available for the cohort was CMV serostatus. A later analysis found that TCR association rates varied across HLA loci, with DRB1 alleles showing the most associated TCRs and HLA-C alleles the fewest. In a later genetic analysis, fewer N-insertions in productive TCRs were reported among donors in an Asian-associated ancestry cluster than the roughly 670-donor mean. A later analysis found that most CMV-associated TCR beta chains appeared HLA-restricted, with HLA associations seemingly driven largely by CMV exposure. Most TCR sequences were seen in very few donors, while some public TCRs were found in many individuals. Because some donors lacked HLA typing at each locus, the association tests relied only on the typed subset. Several of the top co-occurrence clusters appeared to be linked to parvovirus B19, influenza, CMV and Epstein-Barr virus, according to a later analysis. The authors suggested that the approach could potentially be extended to other disease states and immunological phenotypes. The study listed 170 or so TCR beta chains as associated with cytomegalovirus. A cluster of highly shared sequence variants was judged likely to be a technical artifact of the sequencing pipeline. When HLA alleles, especially DR and DQ, strongly co-occurred, attributing TCR associations to individual alleles was difficult. Cytomegalovirus status was reported to be diagnosed by the classifier with high specificity and sensitivity in both the original and validation cohorts. Some 15 rarely observed V segments, including chromosome 9 orphons, were excluded from the earlier analysis of about 610 of the donors because counts were too low. Correlated functional status among segregating V segments might reflect linkage disequilibrium, but an unknown experimental factor could not be ruled out. This cohort had only TCR beta chains sequenced, and the lack of alpha or paired-chain data limited which features could be detected. A later analysis associated around 16,000 TCR beta sequences with specific HLA alleles at a false discovery rate of 0.05. In vitro tests confirmed that a few of the cytomegalovirus-associated TCR beta chains recognize cytomegalovirus antigens. A further reported finding was that TCR beta sequences accurately predicted the HLA-A and HLA-B alleles for most subjects in the first cohort. An earlier analysis of some 560 of the donors showed that most TCR beta V segments appeared in productive rearrangements either about 87% or about 30% of the time, which broadly matched IMGT annotations. Sequencing depth was assumed to be roughly uniform across donors in the presence/absence analyses, though that assumption may not hold.

The table lists this clone with a count of one. What this receptor recognizes is not known. No quality values exist for individual bases; no much larger clone is one base distant. Receptor libraries were prepared by the immunoSEQ multiplex PCR assay. The multiplex PCR relied on a mix of 60 forward primers for TCR Vbeta segments and 13 reverse primers for TCR Jbeta segments. Amplification of the CDR3 region of rearranged TCR beta genes was performed with a multiplex PCR assay on genomic DNA. On the Illumina HiSeq System, the amplified TCR beta libraries were sequenced as 87-base-pair reads. The study's own analysis went as follows. Across the 666 repertoires, a later analysis counted 80 million or so unique TCR beta chains, around 11 million of which were shared by at least two donors. A nearest-neighbor algorithm error-corrected the raw reads and collapsed the reads into unique sequences, merging closely related sequences to remove PCR and sequencing errors. To assign V, D and J gene segments, CDR3 sequences were aligned to IMGT reference sequences. Each retained sequence needed at least a six-nucleotide match to both a V gene segment and a J gene segment. Rearrangements were classified as productive when the CDR3 lacked stop codons and remained in frame with V and J, and all other rearrangements were classified as non-productive. CDR3 was defined according to IMGT convention as the region running from the second conserved V-encoded cysteine to the conserved J-encoded phenylalanine. The earlier analysis of about 590 of the donors excluded sequences that lacked an unambiguous match to a single V gene segment. In an earlier analysis of several hundred of the donors, V segments were called functional above 56.7% productive rearrangements and were called segregating when the between-donor standard deviation exceeded 5%. A statistical classification framework was built for diagnosing cytomegalovirus status from the catalog of TCR beta chain sequences. In a later analysis, V and J genes were assigned by comparing TCR nucleotide sequences against IMGT/GENE-DB human TR gene sequences. In a later analysis, CDR3 sequences and most-parsimonious VDJ recombination scenarios were assigned using the TCRdist pipeline. In a later analysis, each TCR beta chain was defined by its CDR3 amino acid sequence together with its V-gene family, and reads without a unique V-gene family were excluded. As a way to deal with suspected cross-contamination and a sequencing artifact, a later analysis dropped 592 nucleotide sequences that were highly shared and had low generation probability. In a later analysis, a clonal expansion index for each public chain was calculated from normalized within-repertoire ranks of inferred template counts. In a later analysis, generation probabilities were computed using a VDJ recombination model fitted to out-of-frame rearrangements, and the results were checked against IGoR. A later analysis scored TCR-TCR, TCR-HLA and TCR-CMV co-occurrence with hypergeometric tests, applying a repertoire-size bias correction to TCR pairs. False discovery rates were estimated in a later analysis by permuting HLA or CMV assignments 20 times. In a later analysis, co-occurring TCRs were grouped using DBSCAN, and TCRdist sequence similarity was added for clustering within HLA-allele-positive subsets. Co-occurrence clustering excluded repertoires with fewer than 30,000 or more than 120,000 public chains, plus five with anomalous nucleotide sharing. The source is immuneACCESS, and TCRdb retained only in-frame sequences with V and J called. Part of the clones is not carried over; for the studies checked, unresolved V genes explain less than half of this, and the remainder is unexplained. That table supplies the V and J calls and clone size; D and trimming were determined from the DNA. Recorded for this sample are approximately 80,000 clones; about 68% of them occurred a single time. In total, the top ten clones hold approximately 20% of the sample.

Spanning cysteine to phenylalanine, the CDR3 consists of 14 amino acids. Of all the DNA, just the CDR3 is kept, 42 bases in frame from base 1. Deletion took 6 bases off V and 3 bases off J, with a span of 14 bases between the germline ends. Taken from the germline V gene (reference sequence), the CDR1 and CDR2 loops are LNHDA and SQIVND. The sequence is built from TRBV19 and TRBJ1-2; no D gene can be assigned with confidence. The TCR comes from a man aged 25-45 years in good health and CMV-seropositive. Sequencing used PBMCs. The CDR3 region has the sequence CASRSSRADYGYTF. The base sequence is TGTGCCAGTAGGTCGTCCAGAGCGGACTATGGCTACACCTTC. The entire variable domain, with the stretches around the CDR3 drawn from the reference TRBV19 and TRBJ1-2 proteins, is DGGITQSPKYLFRKEGQNVTLSCEQNLNHDAMYWYRQDPGQGLRLIYYSQIVNDFQKGDIAEGYSVSREKKESFPLTVTSAQKNPTAFYLCASRSSRADYGYTFGSGTRLTVV.